The T cell receptor (beta chain) described here comes from a study of T cell changes during pregnancy in multiple sclerosis. Clones were read by immunoSEQ multiplex PCR, and TCRdb kept only the in-frame ones, dropping some. This sample has approximately 50,000 clones, with approximately 94% found just once. V was pared by 5 bases and J by 8 bases, with 13 bases between. Per germline, CDR1 KGHSH and CDR2 LQKENI. The CDR3 totals 13 residues. The TCR was taken from a female donor with multiple sclerosis, enrolled in a pregnancy study. This material consisted of CD4+ T cells from peripheral blood mononuclear cells, taken in the third trimester of pregnancy. The gene calls are TRBV18 and TRBJ2-1, with D possibly matching TRBD2 (5 bases). In DNA form, the CDR3 reads TGTGCCAGCTCATCGGACTCTGTGGATGAGCAGTTCTTC. Protein: CASSSDSVDEQFF.